This T cell receptor beta chain is drawn from a study of blood T cell repertoires in COVID-19. Study as a whole: The United States, Italy and Spain were the sources of the acute and convalescent COVID-19 samples. T cells, B-cell-depleted T cells, or PBMCs supplied cDNA or gDNA.

Methods used by the authors: Reference gene primers were amplified, and this amplification served to estimate nucleated cell counts. Some clones are missing from TCRdb's copy, which holds only in-frame ones; the method was immunoSEQ multiplex PCR. The V and J calls and clone size were taken over from that table, and D and trimming were inferred from the DNA. The data hold under 80,000 clones, with around 83% observed a single time. V lost 3 bases, J lost 9 bases, and 8 bases lay in between. Germline CDR1 and CDR2: MNHEY and SMNVEV (reference sequence). The CDR3 runs 12 residues. This receptor was obtained from an older man with active COVID-19. The sample comprised peripheral blood. V gene TRBV27 combines with J gene TRBJ2-2; the D is unclear. For the CDR3, the DNA is TGTGCCAGCAGTTTCAGTGGGCGGGAGCTGTTTTTT. Its protein product is CASSFSGRELFF.